The 16 T cell receptor beta chains below come from one sample, sequenced in a study of beta chain features in type 1 diabetes. Expressed TCRB transcripts were sequenced because the entire RNA isolate underwent reverse transcription. This table comes from immunoSEQ multiplex PCR, and its TCRdb copy is limited to in-frame clones, with some not included. Seen here are around 150,000 clones, 6.5% to 8.5% observed once, and the top ten hold 1.3% to 1.5%. The source material was central memory CD4+ T cells from blood. Receptor source: a woman aged 30 to 39 in good health.

This clone was counted a few times. CDR3 sequence: CASSLASLAGGSIYEQYF. CDR3 DNA: TGCGCCAGCAGCTTGGCCAGTCTAGCGGGAGGATCAATCTACGAGCAGTACTTC. The rearrangement links TRBV5-1 to TRBJ2-7, with 11 bases lining up with TRBD2. J gave up 3 bases and V 0 bases, and 11 bases lay outside the gene matches. This CDR3 comprises 18 residues. Germline lookup yields CDR1 SGHRS and CDR2 YFSETQ.

This clone was detected a few times. This rearrangement joins TRBV28 to TRBJ2-5; tentatively, D is TRBD1 (5 bases). The CDR3 is 13 amino acids. CDR1 and CDR2 (germline): MDHEN, SYDVKM. The V and J ends lost 3 bases and 7 bases respectively, with 12 bases between them. CDR3 DNA sequence: TGTGCCAGCAGTTTTAGGGGTCGGGTGACCCAGTACTTC. Translating gives CASSFRGRVTQYF.

The rearrangement joins TRBV15 to TRBJ2-3; possible D gene TRBD1, 5 bases. Germline CDR1 and CDR2: LNHNV and YYDKDF (reference sequence). This CDR3 is 19 amino acids long. V lost 5 bases, J lost 3 bases, and 27 bases lay in between. The CDR3 region has the DNA TGTGCCACCAGCCAAAACGACCGTAGGCAGGGATGGGGAACAGATACGCAGTATTTT. Protein sequence: CATSQNDRRQGWGTDTQYF.

This clone showed up just a few times. This chain links TRBV18 with TRBJ2-2, with 7 nucleotides matching TRBD2. CDR1 KGHSH and CDR2 LQKENI come from the germline V gene. CDR3 size: 16 residues. With V trimmed by 3 bases and J by 5 bases, 9 bases remained unmatched. This CDR3 is CASSPFERDETGELFF. In nucleotides, the CDR3 is TGTGCCAGCTCACCGTTCGAGCGGGATGAAACCGGGGAGCTGTTTTTT.

The gene calls are TRBV28 and TRBJ2-2, with TRBD2 matching 11 bases. Germline V gene data show CDR1 as MDHEN and CDR2 as SYDVKM. The V gene end was trimmed by 6 bases and the J gene end by 7 bases; junction bases not matched to a gene: 10. This CDR3 has 16 residues. CDR3 sequence: CASRQTSGSPGGELFF. The CDR3 nucleotides read TGTGCCAGCAGACAAACTAGCGGGAGCCCGGGCGGGGAGCTGTTTTTT.

This chain joins TRBV7-2 and TRBJ2-7; 10 bases fit TRBD1. The V segment lost 5 bases and the J segment 5 bases; nucleotides outside the gene matches: 6. This CDR3 is 14 amino acids long. CDR1 SGHTA and CDR2 FQGNSA come from the germline V gene. The CDR3 region has the DNA TGTGCCAGCAGCCGGGGACAGGGGAAAAACGAGCAGTACTTC. Translated, it gives CASSRGQGKNEQYF.

This chain joins TRBV5-4 and TRBJ2-3; 15 bases are a match to TRBD2. The V and J ends lost 4 bases and 4 bases, in that order; junction bases with no gene match: 4. The CDR3 is 16 amino acids. The germline V gene has CDR1 SGHNT and CDR2 YYREEE (reference sequence). The CDR3 region has the DNA TGTGCCAGCAGCCCGGGGACTAGCGGGAGGTCAGATACGCAGTATTTT. Protein: CASSPGTSGRSDTQYF. The variable domain in full, with the rest retrieved from reference TRBV5-4 and TRBJ2-3, is ETGVTQSPTHLIKTRGQQVTLRCSSQSGHNTVSWYQQALGQGPQFIFQYYREEENGRGNFPPRFSGLQFPNYSSELNVNALELDDSALYLCASSPGTSGRSDTQYFGPGTRLTVL.

To note about this clone: The sample carries other DNA sequences with the same CDR3. The J gene is TRBJ2-5, the V gene TRBV7-2, with D perhaps matching TRBD1 (5 bases). The CDR3 length is 15 residues. V was pared by 2 bases and J by 0 bases, with 10 bases between. Germline values: CDR1 SGHTA, CDR2 FQGNSA. This chain's CDR3 is CASSLQGSYQETQYF. CDR3 DNA sequence: TGTGCCAGCAGCTTACAGGGATCGTACCAAGAGACCCAGTACTTC.

There are a few counts of this clone. V gene TRBV7-2 combines with J gene TRBJ2-2, with 8 bases identical to TRBD2. J was trimmed by 3 bases and V by 2 bases; bases with no gene match: 2. The CDR3 has 15 amino acids. Germline loops: CDR1 SGHTA, CDR2 FQGNSA. CDR3 sequence reads: CASSLIAGYTGELFF. CDR3 DNA sequence: TGTGCCAGCAGCTTAATAGCGGGGTACACCGGGGAGCTGTTTTTT.

This clone was counted a few times. J is TRBJ2-5 and V is TRBV5-5; 7 nucleotides match TRBD2. The length of the CDR3 is 14 residues. Looked up from germline, CDR1 is SGHKS and CDR2 is YYEKEE (reference sequence). With 2 bases clipped from V and 5 bases from J, the junction kept 6 bases outside the gene matches. In nucleotides, the CDR3 is TGTGCCAGCAGCTTCTCTGGGGGGGTGGAGACCCAGTACTTC. Protein: CASSFSGGVETQYF.

This clone was detected ten times or more. The chain employs TRBV18 and TRBJ2-7, with D perhaps TRBD1 (5 bases). Deletions cut 3 bases from V and 3 bases from J, with 18 bases between. This CDR3 contains 16 residues. Germline CDR1 and CDR2: KGHSH and LQKENI. CDR3 nucleotide sequence: TGTGCCAGCTCACCTCTGCCCCCCCCAGGACACTACGAGCAGTACTTC. The encoded protein is CASSPLPPPGHYEQYF.

The sample holds a few counts of this clone. V usage is TRBV7-3 and J usage is TRBJ2-1, with 9 bases that match TRBD2. The CDR3 has 16 amino acids. The germline gives CDR1 SGHTA, CDR2 FQGTGA. Unmatched junction bases numbered 2, after V lost 2 bases and J lost 0 bases. The CDR3 sequence is CASSLLSGGSYNEQFF. CDR3 DNA sequence: TGTGCCAGCAGCTTACTTAGCGGGGGCTCCTACAATGAGCAGTTCTTC.

In its sample, this clone was seen a few times. This chain connects TRBV2 to TRBJ1-4; 10 positions agree with TRBD1. V shed 6 bases, J shed 8 bases, and the junction held 6 bases outside the gene matches. Germline V gene data show CDR1 as SNHLY and CDR2 as FYNNEI. This CDR3 spans 14 amino acids. CDR3 nucleotides: TGTGCCAGCAGCCCTCGGGACAGGGGAGAAAAACTGTTTTTT. Protein product: CASSPRDRGEKLFF.

This clone was seen a few times. This chain connects TRBV19 to TRBJ2-1; a weak D match, TRBD1 (7 bases). The germline V gene has CDR1 LNHDA and CDR2 SQIVND (reference sequence). The V end was cut by 4 bases, the J end by 9 bases, with 19 bases between. The CDR3 sequence is 15 residues long. CDR3 DNA: TGTGCCAGTAGTAAGGTCGGAGGGGGCCCGTCTGAGCAGTTCTTC. It codes for CASSKVGGGPSEQFF.

This clone showed up just a few times. The J gene is TRBJ2-3, the V gene TRBV28, with D perhaps TRBD1 (5 bases). The CDR3 sequence is 14 residues long. Germline V gives CDR1 MDHEN, CDR2 SYDVKM. Trimming took 5 bases from V and 2 from J, leaving 11 bases between them. Here the CDR3 DNA reads TGTGCCAGCAGTAGGGGCCAGCTCACAGATACGCAGTATTTT. Amino acids: CASSRGQLTDTQYF.

This clone has a handful of counts. This CDR3 is CASSEHGSNYGYTF. The CDR3 region has the DNA TGTGCCAGCAGTGAACATGGCAGTAACTATGGCTACACCTTC. J is TRBJ1-2 and V is TRBV25-1; D gene uncertain. Germline V lookup: CDR1 MGHDK, CDR2 SYGVNS. The CDR3 has 14 amino acids. The V and J ends lost 2 bases and 1 base respectively, with 8 bases between them.